The present T cell receptor beta chain was sequenced within a study of OX40 agonist ivuxolimab in advanced cancers. Clones were read by immunoSEQ multiplex PCR, and TCRdb kept only the in-frame ones, dropping some. This table holds 50,000 or so clones, approximately 90% found once. The CDR3 has 14 residues. Trimming removed 1 base from V and 4 bases from J, with 9 bases in between. Germline lookup yields CDR1 SEHNR and CDR2 FQNEAQ (reference sequence). A note on this clone: The antigen remains undetermined.

Study findings and constraints: Blood T cells, both CD4+ and CD8+, expanded clonally by week 6 at 0.1 to 3.0 mg/kg.

The chain couples TRBV7-9 to TRBJ2-3; D is possibly TRBD2 (5 bases). Material: CD4+ or CD8+ T cells sorted from blood, obtained in a trial of the OX40 agonist ivuxolimab. This TCR was sampled from an adult with an advanced solid tumor such as melanoma, head and neck, liver or kidney cancer. CDR3 region: CASSLVAGPDTQYF. The CDR3 DNA reads as TGTGCCAGCAGCTTAGTGGCGGGCCCAGATACGCAGTATTTT.